Below, 21 T cell receptor beta chains from the same sample are listed, as sequenced in a study of blood T cell repertoires in COVID-19. TCRdb's table, derived via immunoSEQ multiplex PCR, lists solely in-frame clones and lacks some. Of 140,000 or so clones listed, around 90% were seen once; the top ten hold 1.5% to 2%. Sequenced sample: peripheral blood. Every receptor here comes from a man in his 70s with acute or convalescent COVID-19.

The CDR3 spells CASSESFSGATSFF. The DNA of the CDR3 is TGCGCCAGCAGTGAGTCGTTTTCTGGGGCCACCTCGTTCTTC. The chain carries TRBV10-2 and TRBJ2-1, with a tentative D call TRBD1 (5 bases). CDR1 is WSHSY and CDR2 is SAAADI in the germline V gene. The CDR3 has 14 residues. Trimming pared 0 bases from V and 15 bases from J, leaving 18 bases between.

The V call is TRBV25-1, the J call TRBJ2-3; D is unresolved. Trimming cost V 5 bases and J 5 bases, with 5 bases left between them. Looked up from germline, CDR1 is MGHDK and CDR2 is SYGVNS. The CDR3 length is 11 residues. The chain's CDR3 is CASSPQDTQYF. The CDR3 DNA follows: TGTGCCAGCAGTCCCCAAGATACGCAGTATTTT.

The V call is TRBV12-5, the J call TRBJ1-1; D unclear. Germline V lookup: CDR1 LGHNT, CDR2 FRNRAP. This CDR3 is built from 14 residues. V lost 6 bases and J lost 0, with 11 bases in between. The CDR3, as DNA: TGTGCTAGTGGACCAGGCCTGATGAACACTGAAGCTTTCTTT. It yields the protein CASGPGLMNTEAFF.

This clone appeared once. V and J are TRBV5-1 and TRBJ1-4; 8 bases map to TRBD1. With V trimmed by 4 bases and J by 2 bases, 4 bases remained unmatched. This CDR3 has 15 amino acids. Germline V gives CDR1 SGHRS, CDR2 YFSETQ. The CDR3: CASSTQGATNEKLFF. CDR3 DNA: TGCGCCAGCAGCACCCAGGGGGCGACTAATGAAAAACTGTTTTTT.

The rearrangement links TRBV11-2 to TRBJ2-5; 9 bases fit TRBD2. With 1 base clipped from V and 5 bases from J, the junction kept 5 bases outside the gene matches. The CDR3 extends over 15 amino acids. Germline CDR1 reads SGHAT; CDR2 reads FQNNGV. DNA of the CDR3: TGTGCCAGCAGCTTAGCCCTAGCGGGGATGGAGACCCAGTACTTC. As protein: CASSLALAGMETQYF.

J is TRBJ2-7 and V is TRBV7-2; D might be TRBD1 (6 bases). The CDR3 has 14 residues. Germline CDR1 and CDR2: SGHTA and FQGNSA. V was clipped by 0 bases and J by 4 bases, with 10 bases between them. CDR3 nucleotides: TGTGCCAGCAGCTTAGCCCAGGGGTGGTACGAGCAGTACTTC. Translated, it gives CASSLAQGWYEQYF.

The V call is TRBV29-1, the J call TRBJ1-2; perhaps TRBD1 as D (6 bases). V shed 1 base and J shed 2 bases, with 14 bases lying between them. CDR1 SQVTM and CDR2 ANQGSEA come from the germline V gene. This CDR3 has 15 residues. DNA of the CDR3: TGCAGCGTTGAAGTCCGACAGGTGGGGAACTATGGCTACACCTTC. Protein: CSVEVRQVGNYGYTF.

This chain connects TRBV28 to TRBJ2-1; 13 nucleotides align to TRBD2. Germline CDR1 reads MDHEN; CDR2 reads SYDVKM. This CDR3 comprises 15 residues. The junction had 6 bases not matched to a gene; V was cut back by 5 bases and J by 8 bases. CDR3 amino acids: CASSITSGGADEQFF. The CDR3 coding sequence is TGTGCCAGCAGTATAACTAGCGGGGGGGCGGATGAGCAGTTCTTC.

The chain has TRBV12-5 and TRBJ2-1; 8 bases align to TRBD2. J was trimmed by 0 bases and V by 0 bases; bases with no gene match: 10. The CDR3 runs to 19 residues. CDR1 and CDR2 from the germline V gene are LGHNT and FRNRAP. The CDR3 nucleotides read TGTGCTAGTGGTTTGGTTAGTCGAGGACTAGCTCCCTCCTACAATGAGCAGTTCTTC. Residues: CASGLVSRGLAPSYNEQFF. Variable domain in full (rest from reference TRBV12-5 and TRBJ2-1): DARVTQTPRHKVTEMGQEVTMRCQPILGHNTVFWYRQTMMQGLELLAYFRNRAPLDDSGMPKDRFSAEMPDATLATLKIQPSEPRDSAVYFCASGLVSRGLAPSYNEQFFGPGTRLTVL.

This sequence joins TRBV29-1 and TRBJ2-7; 9 bases are a match to TRBD1. Per germline, CDR1 SQVTM and CDR2 ANQGSEA. The CDR3 sequence is 12 residues long. The V segment lost 7 bases and the J segment 4 bases; nucleotides outside the gene matches: 5. In DNA, the CDR3 is TGCAGCGGGGGACAGGGAATTTACGAGCAGTACTTC. Protein sequence: CSGGQGIYEQYF.

The genes are TRBV5-1 and TRBJ1-4; D unresolved. Trimming removed 0 bases from V and 8 bases from J, with 14 bases in between. The CDR3 totals 15 residues. The germline V gene has CDR1 SGHRS and CDR2 YFSETQ. The CDR3 spells CASSLAGVVGEKLFF. For the CDR3, the DNA is TGCGCCAGCAGCTTGGCCGGGGTGGTTGGAGAAAAACTGTTTTTT.

This chain joins TRBV30 and TRBJ2-3; tentatively, D is TRBD2 (5 bases). Per germline, CDR1 GTSNPN and CDR2 SVGIG (reference sequence). The CDR3 is made up of 13 amino acids. The V gene lost 1 base and the J gene lost 2 bases, with 7 bases spanning the gap. The CDR3 here is CAWSEGATDTQYF. The CDR3 DNA sequence: TGTGCCTGGAGTGAGGGAGCCACAGATACGCAGTATTTT.

The rearrangement uses TRBV6-6 and TRBJ1-1, with TRBD1 identical over 7 bases. The CDR3 consists of 13 residues. CDR1 is MNHNY and CDR2 is SVGAGI in the germline V gene (reference sequence). Unmatched junction bases numbered 4, after V lost 5 bases and J lost 4 bases. The CDR3 is CASSRDSATEAFF. CDR3 DNA sequence: TGTGCCAGCAGTCGGGACAGCGCCACTGAAGCTTTCTTT.

V and J are TRBV29-1 and TRBJ1-1; perhaps TRBD1 as D (6 bases). The CDR3 loop spans 13 amino acids. V lost 6 bases, J lost 0 bases, and 11 bases lay in between. Germline V CDR1 and CDR2: SQVTM, ANQGSEA. CDR3 sequence: CSVEQGLNTEAFF. DNA for the CDR3: TGCAGCGTGGAACAGGGTCTGAACACTGAAGCTTTCTTT.

The chain has TRBV6-5 and TRBJ1-1; 9 bases match TRBD1. J was trimmed by 0 bases and V by 4 bases; bases with no gene match: 6. Looked up from germline, CDR1 is MNHEY and CDR2 is SVGAGI. This CDR3 contains 16 residues. CDR3 DNA sequence: TGTGCCAGCAGTTCCCGGACAGGGGCCATGAACACTGAAGCTTTCTTT. This codes for CASSSRTGAMNTEAFF.

The gene calls are TRBV19 and TRBJ1-6; 7 positions agree with TRBD1. The CDR3 spans 14 residues. From germline, CDR1 is LNHDA and CDR2 SQIVND (reference sequence). The V and J ends lost 2 bases and 10 bases, in that order; junction bases with no gene match: 5. The CDR3 bases are TGTGCCAGTAGTATACACAGGGGCGGATCACCCCTCCACTTT. Protein product: CASSIHRGGSPLHF.

This clone has only one observation. The genes are TRBV7-7 and TRBJ1-4, with D possibly matching TRBD1 (5 bases). Trimming removed 5 bases at V and 8 bases at J, with 12 bases between. This CDR3 has 13 amino acids. CDR1 is SSHAT and CDR2 is FNYEAQ in the germline V gene (reference sequence). The CDR3 bases are TGTGCCAGCAGCGGAGGGGCGGAAGAAAAACTGTTTTTT. It encodes CASSGGAEEKLFF. The full variable domain, completed using reference TRBV7-7 and TRBJ1-4, is GAGVSQSPRYKVTKRGQDVTLRCDPISSHATLYWYQQALGQGPEFLTYFNYEAQPDKSGLPSDRFSAERPEGSISTLTIQRTEQRDSAMYRCASSGGAEEKLFFGSGTQLSVL.

The V gene is TRBV9, the J gene TRBJ1-1; tentatively, D is TRBD1 (6 bases). CDR1 and CDR2 (germline): SGDLS, YYNGEE. The CDR3 spans 11 residues. Trimming took off 3 bases at V and 9 bases at J, with 9 bases between the two ends. CDR3 residues: CASSAQGKAFF. The DNA for the CDR3 is TGTGCCAGCAGCGCCCAGGGGAAAGCTTTCTTT.

The chain is built from TRBV10-1 and TRBJ1-4; D is undetermined. The germline CDR1 and CDR2 sequences are WNHNN and SYGVQD (reference sequence). This CDR3 region has 12 residues. The V end was cut by 3 bases, the J end by 13 bases, with 12 bases between. For the CDR3, the DNA is TGCGCCAGCAGTGACCTGAGAGGGAGACTGTTTTTT. This sequence encodes CASSDLRGRLFF.

V usage is TRBV25-1 and J usage is TRBJ2-1, with 8 bases that match TRBD2. Looked up from germline, CDR1 is MGHDK and CDR2 is SYGVNS. There are 13 residues in the CDR3. V shed 5 bases and J 5 bases; nucleotides not matched to a gene: 2. The CDR3, as DNA: TGTGCCAGCAGTCGTAGCGGGAACAATGAGCAGTTCTTC. This gives the protein CASSRSGNNEQFF.

Here the CDR3 reads CASSLDRGGNEKLFF. In DNA, the CDR3 is TGTGCCAGCAGCTTAGACAGGGGTGGGAACGAAAAACTGTTTTTT. The V call is TRBV7-2, the J call TRBJ1-4; TRBD1 aligns across 7 bases. V trimming: 1 base; J trimming: 8 bases; junction bases outside the gene matches: 7. Germline V gives CDR1 SGHTA, CDR2 FQGNSA. This CDR3 has 15 residues.